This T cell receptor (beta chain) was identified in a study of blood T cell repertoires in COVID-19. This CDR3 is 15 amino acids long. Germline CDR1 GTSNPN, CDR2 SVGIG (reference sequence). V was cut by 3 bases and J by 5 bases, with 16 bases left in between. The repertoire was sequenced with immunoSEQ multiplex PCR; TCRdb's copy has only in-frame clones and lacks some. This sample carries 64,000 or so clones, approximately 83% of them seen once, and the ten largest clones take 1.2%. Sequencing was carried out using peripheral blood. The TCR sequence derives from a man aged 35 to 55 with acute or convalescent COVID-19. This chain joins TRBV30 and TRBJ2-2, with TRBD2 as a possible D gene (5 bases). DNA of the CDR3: TGTGCCTGGAGCCGAGGGAAGGGATCAACCGGGGAGCTGTTTTTT. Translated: CAWSRGKGSTGELFF.